This is a list of T cell receptor beta chains from one sample in a study of shared clonotypes between healthy human individuals. Produced via immunoSEQ multiplex PCR; TCRdb's table is partial and in-frame only. The repertoire includes millions of clones, around 95% of them detected once, and approximately 0.13% sits in the top ten. The sequenced material came from naive CD4+ T cells sorted from blood. Receptor source: a man between 18 and 35 years old in good health. CDR3s include the opening cysteine and the closing phenylalanine or tryptophan. D genes are given only for firm matches. Size tells how often a clone was seen (once, few, many) or the class of an expanded clone, and some rows leave it out.

size: once
D: NA
V: TRBV6-5
J: TRBJ1-3
DNA: TGTGCCAGTCATGCGGACGGCGGCACCATATATTTT
CDR3: CASHADGGTIYF

size: NA
D: NA
V: TRBV10-1
J: TRBJ1-1
DNA: TGCGCCAGCAGTGAGGGGACAATGAACACTGAAGCTTTCTTT
CDR3: CASSEGTMNTEAFF

size: NA
D: TRBD1
V: TRBV5-1
J: TRBJ1-1
DNA: TGCGCCAGCAGCTCTCAGACAGGGGGGAACACTGAAGCTTTCTTT
CDR3: CASSSQTGGNTEAFF

size: NA
D: NA
V: TRBV6-5
J: TRBJ2-7
DNA: TGTGCCAGCAGTTACTCTCCAGGGCCCTACGAGCAGTACTTC
CDR3: CASSYSPGPYEQYF

size: few
D: NA
V: TRBV29-1
J: TRBJ1-5
DNA: TGCAGCGTTGGTGGCAGCAATCAGCCCCAGCATTTT
CDR3: CSVGGSNQPQHF

size: NA
D: NA
V: TRBV5-1
J: TRBJ2-3
DNA: TGCGCCGGCAGCTTGGGGCCTAGTCGCACAGATACGCAGTATTTT
CDR3: CAGSLGPSRTDTQYF

size: NA
D: NA
V: TRBV4-3
J: TRBJ2-3
DNA: TGCGCCAGCAGCCAAGAAGCACTACCAAGCACAGATACGCAGTATTTT
CDR3: CASSQEALPSTDTQYF

size: NA
D: TRBD2
V: TRBV12-5
J: TRBJ2-1
DNA: TGTGCTAGTGGTTTGTCCACTAGCGGGAGAATTGATGAGCAGTTCTTC
CDR3: CASGLSTSGRIDEQFF

size: NA
D: NA
V: TRBV28
J: TRBJ2-2
DNA: TGTGCCAGCGGGGTCGGGAAGAACACCGGGGAGCTGTTTTTT
CDR3: CASGVGKNTGELFF

size: NA
D: TRBD1
V: TRBV19
J: TRBJ1-2
DNA: TGTGCCAGTAGCATCCGGGACAGGGACGGCTACACCTTC
CDR3: CASSIRDRDGYTF

size: NA
D: TRBD1
V: TRBV6-4
J: TRBJ2-4
DNA: TGTGCCAGCAGAACAGGGGTGGACAAAAACATTCAGTACTTC
CDR3: CASRTGVDKNIQYF

size: NA
D: TRBD1
V: TRBV5-1
J: TRBJ1-1
DNA: TGCGCCAGCAGCTCGGACAGGCAGTCGACTGAAGCTTTCTTT
CDR3: CASSSDRQSTEAFF

size: NA
D: TRBD1
V: TRBV6-5
J: TRBJ1-4
DNA: TGTGCCAGCAGTAGGACAGGGTATGAAAAACTGTTTTTT
CDR3: CASSRTGYEKLFF

size: NA
D: NA
V: TRBV6-1
J: TRBJ2-1
DNA: TGTGCCAGCAGTCGGGACTCCCTAGTCTGGCAGTTCTTC
CDR3: CASSRDSLVWQFF

size: NA
D: TRBD2
V: TRBV18
J: TRBJ2-7
DNA: TGTGCCAGCTCACCCCTAGGACTAGCGGGAGTGGGCGAGCAGTACTTC
CDR3: CASSPLGLAGVGEQYF

size: NA
D: TRBD1
V: TRBV7-6
J: TRBJ2-2
DNA: TGTGCCAGCAGCACCCCTAGGACAGGGAAGAACACCGGGGAGCTGTTTTTT
CDR3: CASSTPRTGKNTGELFF

size: NA
D: NA
V: TRBV9
J: TRBJ2-1
DNA: TGTGCCAGCAGCGTGACCCCGGGAGACAATGAGCAGTTCTTC
CDR3: CASSVTPGDNEQFF

size: NA
D: NA
V: TRBV11-2
J: TRBJ1-6
DNA: TGTGCCAGCAGCTTATTTCGACAGGAGTTTCGCCTCCACTTT
CDR3: CASSLFRQEFRLHF

size: NA
D: TRBD1
V: TRBV10-3
J: TRBJ1-3
DNA: TGTGCCATCAGTCCACAGGGGAACTCTGGAAACACCATATATTTT
CDR3: CAISPQGNSGNTIYF

size: NA
D: TRBD2
V: TRBV6-5
J: TRBJ2-3
DNA: TGTGCCAGCAGTTACTCGAAAGCGGGGTACACAGATACGCAGTATTTT
CDR3: CASSYSKAGYTDTQYF